Following are 26 T cell receptor beta chains from one sample sequenced in a study of cytomegalovirus exposure and HLA in healthy donors. Repertoires were generated with immunoSEQ multiplex PCR, while TCRdb's copy carries only in-frame clones and drops some. Of approximately 200,000 clones in the sample, about 79% are singletons; the top ten hold around an eighth. Material for sequencing was PBMCs. The receptor source for this set is a woman in her 30s in good health and CMV-seropositive.

This clone came up once. The chain is built from TRBV6-5 and TRBJ2-2; D is undetermined. From germline, CDR1 is MNHEY and CDR2 SVGAGI. Trimming shortened V by 6 bases and J by 7 bases, and 9 bases separated the two germline ends. This CDR3 comprises 12 residues. The chain's CDR3 is CASSRTIGELFF. CDR3 in DNA: TGTGCCAGCAGCCGAACAATCGGGGAGCTGTTTTTT.

This clone was found a few times. This chain joins TRBV5-1 and TRBJ1-1; D not certain. Between the trimmed V and J ends, which lost 4 bases and 0 bases, there was a span of 4 bases. From germline, CDR1 is SGHRS and CDR2 YFSETQ. This CDR3 has 12 residues. This chain's CDR3 is CASSQVNTEAFF. The CDR3 region has the DNA TGCGCCAGCAGCCAGGTGAACACTGAAGCTTTCTTT.

This chain uses TRBV7-9 with TRBJ2-4; maybe TRBD1 (6 bases). In germline, CDR1 is SEHNR, CDR2 FQNEAQ (reference sequence). Trimming shortened V by 4 bases and J by 8 bases, and 18 bases separated the two germline ends. CDR3 length: 15 amino acids. The CDR3 nucleotides read TGTGCCAGCAGCTCCGATCGACAGGCCGCGGACATTCAGTACTTC. This codes for CASSSDRQAADIQYF.

This chain uses TRBV15 with TRBJ2-7; 7 bases line up with TRBD1. V shed 1 base, J shed 5 bases, and the junction held 8 bases outside the gene matches. This CDR3 spans 15 amino acids. Germline V gene data show CDR1 as LNHNV and CDR2 as YYDKDF (reference sequence). The CDR3 reads CATSRGFITGDEQYF. CDR3 DNA: TGTGCCACCAGCAGAGGATTCATTACAGGGGACGAGCAGTACTTC.

The rearrangement uses TRBV4-1 and TRBJ1-1; D call uncertain. The ends were cut back, 2 bases at V and 4 bases at J, with 14 bases in the middle. This CDR3 contains 15 residues. Germline CDR1 is MGHRA and CDR2 is YSYEKL. DNA of the CDR3: TGCGCCAGCAGCCAATCGCCCGGGAAAATCACTGAAGCTTTCTTT. This codes for CASSQSPGKITEAFF.

The chain recombines TRBV7-2 with TRBJ2-7; no clear D. This CDR3 has 14 residues. Germline values: CDR1 SGHTA, CDR2 FQGNSA. V was pared by 4 bases and J by 10 bases, with 20 bases between. The DNA for the CDR3 is TGTGCCAGCAGCTCCCTTGGGCAGGCCCTCCCCCAGTACTTC. Translation gives CASSSLGQALPQYF.

V is TRBV2 and J is TRBJ2-5, with unresolved D. Germline V CDR1 and CDR2: SNHLY, FYNNEI. Between the trimmed V and J ends, which lost 9 bases and 5 bases, there was a span of 7 bases. This CDR3 is built from 10 residues. CDR3 in DNA: TGTGCCAGTGAGGTCGAGACCCAGTACTTC. This encodes CASEVETQYF.

V usage is TRBV29-1 and J usage is TRBJ1-2, with D possibly TRBD1 on 6 matching bases. Per the germline V gene, CDR1 is SQVTM and CDR2 is ANQGSEA. The ends were cut back, 4 bases at V and 6 bases at J, with 18 bases in the middle. There are 14 residues in the CDR3. CDR3 DNA sequence: TGCAGCGTTGTGGACGGACAGAAGCGTAATGGCTACACCTTC. Amino acids: CSVVDGQKRNGYTF.

This chain uses TRBV2 with TRBJ2-1, with 9 bases that match TRBD2. After removal of 1 base from V and 0 bases from J, the junction contained 4 bases not matched to a gene. CDR1 SNHLY and CDR2 FYNNEI come from the germline V gene. The CDR3 totals 17 residues. Written as DNA, the CDR3 is TGTGCCAGCAGTGAAGTCTCTAGCGGGACCTCCTACAATGAGCAGTTCTTC. It encodes CASSEVSSGTSYNEQFF.

This rearrangement joins TRBV6-5 to TRBJ2-7; tentative D call: TRBD1 (6 bases). Germline V gene lookup returns CDR1 MNHEY and CDR2 SVGAGI. V was pared by 4 bases and J by 3 bases, with 10 bases between. The CDR3 extends over 13 amino acids. Here the CDR3 DNA reads TGTGCCAGCAGTTGGGGACACGTCTACGAGCAGTACTTC. Its protein is CASSWGHVYEQYF.

The rearrangement joins TRBV19 to TRBJ2-1, with 12 bases identical to TRBD2. Per the germline V gene, CDR1 is LNHDA and CDR2 is SQIVND (reference sequence). The V and J ends lost 7 bases and 4 bases, in that order; junction bases with no gene match: 14. There are 18 residues in the CDR3. The CDR3 bases are TGTGCCAGTACCGATGGGCTAGCGGGAGGGAGAAGGTACAATGAGCAGTTCTTC. The encoded protein is CASTDGLAGGRRYNEQFF.

This sequence joins TRBV19 and TRBJ2-1; possible D gene TRBD1, 5 bases. The germline CDR1 and CDR2 sequences are LNHDA and SQIVND (reference sequence). The CDR3 is made up of 15 amino acids. V dropped 4 bases and J dropped 3 bases, with 13 bases sitting between them. CDR3 sequence reads: CASSRAQGFYNEQFF. The CDR3 DNA reads as TGTGCCAGTAGTAGGGCCCAGGGCTTCTACAATGAGCAGTTCTTC.

The V gene is TRBV19, the J gene TRBJ2-1; 11 bases align to TRBD2. The CDR3 is made up of 13 amino acids. V gave up 9 bases and J gave up 10 bases; unmatched junction bases: 8. The germline V gene encodes CDR1 LNHDA and CDR2 SQIVND (reference sequence). Written as DNA, the CDR3 is TGTGCCAGCAGCCCTAGCGGGAGGCGGGAGCAGTTCTTC. Its protein is CASSPSGRREQFF.

This clone appeared a single time. The gene calls are TRBV30 and TRBJ2-2; D unclear. The V and J ends lost 2 bases and 2 bases respectively, with 6 bases between them. CDR3 length: 13 residues. The germline V gene encodes CDR1 GTSNPN and CDR2 SVGIG (reference sequence). The DNA for the CDR3 is TGTGCCTGGAGTCATCTAAACACCGGGGAGCTGTTTTTT. Translated, it gives CAWSHLNTGELFF.

The J gene is TRBJ1-1, the V gene TRBV25-1; tentative D call: TRBD1 (6 bases). Germline CDR1 reads MGHDK; CDR2 reads SYGVNS. Trimming pared 3 bases from V and 4 bases from J, leaving 18 bases between. This CDR3 comprises 16 residues. In DNA, the CDR3 is TGTGCCAGCAGTGAGCCAGAACAGGGTTCGGGCACTGAAGCTTTCTTT. Translation gives CASSEPEQGSGTEAFF.

The chain uses TRBV6-5 and TRBJ1-1; tentative D call: TRBD1 (6 bases). CDR1 and CDR2 from the germline V gene are MNHEY and SVGAGI. Trimming took off 8 bases at V and 0 bases at J, with 13 bases between the two ends. CDR3 size: 14 residues. The CDR3 DNA follows: TGTGCCAGCTCCAGCGCAGGGGTGAACACTGAAGCTTTCTTT. It yields the protein CASSSAGVNTEAFF.

The V call is TRBV9, the J call TRBJ2-3, with D possibly TRBD2 on 5 matching bases. The V end was cut by 4 bases, the J end by 5 bases, with 20 bases between. The CDR3 totals 16 residues. The germline CDR1 and CDR2 sequences are SGDLS and YYNGEE. The CDR3 reads CASSSPRAREVDTQYF. The CDR3 DNA reads as TGTGCCAGCAGCTCCCCCCGCGCGAGGGAAGTAGATACGCAGTATTTT. The full variable domain, with the rest looked up from reference TRBV9 and TRBJ2-3, is DSGVTQTPKHLITATGQRVTLRCSPRSGDLSVYWYQQSLDQGLQFLIQYYNGEERAKGNILERFSAQQFPDLHSELNLSSLELGDSALYFCASSSPRAREVDTQYFGPGTRLTVL.

The chain recombines TRBV28 with TRBJ2-3, with D unresolved. Per the germline V gene, CDR1 is MDHEN and CDR2 is SYDVKM. This CDR3 region has 14 residues. V gave up 5 bases and J gave up 6 bases, with 15 bases separating them. The CDR3 DNA reads as TGTGCCAGCAGTCCCCCCGGTTTCGGGGATACGCAGTATTTT. Its protein product is CASSPPGFGDTQYF.

The CDR3 here is CASSLATGELFF. The CDR3 coding sequence is TGTGCCAGCAGTCTAGCGACCGGGGAGCTGTTTTTT. V is TRBV6-5 and J is TRBJ2-2, with D possibly TRBD2 on 6 matching bases. The germline CDR1 and CDR2 sequences are MNHEY and SVGAGI. V dropped 5 bases and J dropped 5 bases, with 6 bases sitting between them. The CDR3 covers 12 residues.

The CDR3 DNA reads as TGTGCCAGCAGCTCGGCAATTAGGGGAACGACCAACTATGGCTACACCTTC. Amino acids: CASSSAIRGTTNYGYTF. This chain links TRBV7-3 with TRBJ1-2; D possibly corresponds to TRBD1 (5 bases). Trimming left V 4 bases short and J 2 bases short, with 20 bases between. This CDR3 comprises 17 residues. CDR1 is SGHTA, CDR2 FQGTGA, per germline.

The CDR3 DNA reads TGTGCCAGCAGCTTGGCGGGTAGCGGGAAAGGTGATACGCAGTATTTT. This sequence encodes CASSLAGSGKGDTQYF. The V and J genes are TRBV5-4 and TRBJ2-3, with 8 nucleotides matching TRBD2. The ends lost 0 bases at V and 6 bases at J; junction bases unmatched: 9. Germline V gene lookup returns CDR1 SGHNT and CDR2 YYREEE (reference sequence). The CDR3 has 16 residues.

This chain uses TRBV27 with TRBJ1-1; perhaps TRBD1 as D (6 bases). The CDR3 length is 14 residues. Trimming stripped 8 bases from V and 1 base from J, with 14 bases between. Germline V lookup: CDR1 MNHEY, CDR2 SMNVEV (reference sequence). The chain's CDR3 is CASGQGRENTEAFF. The CDR3 bases are TGTGCCAGCGGGCAGGGGAGAGAGAACACTGAAGCTTTCTTT.

The V gene is TRBV6-5, the J gene TRBJ2-2, with 10 bases identical to TRBD2. V gave up 10 bases and J gave up 6 bases; unmatched junction bases: 11. Germline V lookup: CDR1 MNHEY, CDR2 SVGAGI. The CDR3 is 15 amino acids. CDR3 in amino acids: CATNSVAGGPGELFF. The CDR3 nucleotides are TGTGCCACGAACAGCGTAGCGGGAGGTCCCGGGGAGCTGTTTTTT.

The chain uses TRBV29-1 and TRBJ2-1; TRBD2 aligns across 13 bases. Per the germline V gene, CDR1 is SQVTM and CDR2 is ANQGSEA. The ends lost 2 bases at V and 7 bases at J; junction bases unmatched: 14. The CDR3 covers 18 residues. CDR3 protein: CSVELGNSLAGGPNEQFF. CDR3 sequence (DNA): TGCAGCGTTGAACTGGGTAATTCACTAGCGGGAGGGCCTAATGAGCAGTTCTTC.

This clone was detected only a few times. V usage is TRBV10-3 and J usage is TRBJ2-1; 9 bases align to TRBD1. The CDR3 runs 16 residues. Germline V lookup: CDR1 ENHRY, CDR2 SYGVKD. V was pared by 0 bases and J by 6 bases, with 6 bases of the junction left unmatched. CDR3 sequence: CAISESGQGLSNEQFF. CDR3 in DNA: TGTGCCATCAGTGAGTCCGGACAGGGGTTGAGCAATGAGCAGTTCTTC.

This clone was counted a single time. This chain's CDR3 is CASSGQGEQYF. The DNA of the CDR3 is TGTGCCAGCTCAGGACAGGGGGAGCAGTACTTC. V is TRBV18 and J is TRBJ2-7, with 9 bases that match TRBD1. In germline, CDR1 is KGHSH, CDR2 LQKENI. V gave up 5 bases and J gave up 7 bases; unmatched junction bases: 0. CDR3 length equals 11 residues.